Below are 10 T cell receptor beta chains sequenced from a single sample in a study of T cell responses to AZD1222 COVID-19 vaccine (TCRdb year 2021). The sample's time point label, decoded: about 28 days (+/-7) after the second vaccine dose. The protocol used for the library was the immunoSEQ multiplex PCR assay. TCRdb retrieved this table from immuneACCESS and kept in-frame rearrangements only. Not all clones are present; in checked studies, unresolved V genes account for under half, and no reason is known for the remainder. The table for this sample lists about 70,000 clones; around 90% of them were counted only once. The ten largest clones add up to 1.3% of the sample. Here the sequenced sample was peripheral blood, taken 28 days after the second AZD1222 dose. The source is an adult who received the AZD1222 COVID-19 vaccine.

This clone appeared a few times. The V and J genes are TRBV19 and TRBJ1-2; tentative D call: TRBD1 (5 bases). Germline CDR1 is LNHDA and CDR2 is SQIVND (reference sequence). Trimming pared 5 bases from V and 0 bases from J, leaving 13 bases between. The CDR3 loop spans 15 amino acids. This chain's CDR3 is CASSAGTAANYGYTF. Here the CDR3 DNA reads TGTGCCAGTAGTGCCGGGACTGCAGCTAACTATGGCTACACCTTC.

The chain couples TRBV30 to TRBJ1-1, with a tentative D call TRBD1 (6 bases). V was cut by 0 bases and J by 11 bases, with 16 bases left in between. This CDR3 is built from 13 residues. Per the germline V gene, CDR1 is GTSNPN and CDR2 is SVGIG (reference sequence). This chain's CDR3 is CAWSVLGAGAAFF. In DNA form, the CDR3 reads TGTGCCTGGAGTGTTTTGGGGGCCGGGGCCGCTTTCTTT.

The chain joins TRBV4-1 to TRBJ2-7; the match to TRBD1 covers 9 bases. The CDR3 runs to 15 residues. V lost 5 bases, J lost 5 bases, and 10 bases stayed unmatched. Germline V CDR1 and CDR2: MGHRA, YSYEKL. The DNA for the CDR3 is TGCGCCAGCAGCGCCCGGACAGGGGAAAAGAACGAGCAGTACTTC. Translating it yields CASSARTGEKNEQYF.

This clone appeared once. This chain connects TRBV7-9 to TRBJ1-1; TRBD1 aligns across 10 bases. The CDR3 runs 17 residues. Trimming took 5 bases from V and 0 from J; bases not matched to a gene: 9. Germline CDR1 SEHNR, CDR2 FQNEAQ (reference sequence). The CDR3 here is CASSPGGTGVLNTEAFF. CDR3 nucleotides: TGTGCCAGCAGCCCGGGGGGGACAGGGGTACTGAACACTGAAGCTTTCTTT.

CDR3 coding DNA: TGTGCCAGCAGCTTAGACCAGAGGGTTGGTTCACCCCTCCACTTT. Translated: CASSLDQRVGSPLHF. The gene calls are TRBV7-9 and TRBJ1-6, with D unclear. CDR1 SEHNR and CDR2 FQNEAQ come from the germline V gene (reference sequence). CDR3 length equals 15 residues. V gave up 1 base and J gave up 9 bases, with 13 bases separating them.

This clone turned up a few times. The chain combines TRBV7-3 with TRBJ1-1, with no clear D. The CDR3 has 15 residues. V was trimmed by 5 bases and J by 1 base, leaving 14 bases between them. CDR1 and CDR2 from the germline V gene are SGHTA and FQGTGA. The CDR3 nucleotides read TGTGCCAGCAGCCCCCTAGGGCAGGCGAACACTGAAGCTTTCTTT. It yields the protein CASSPLGQANTEAFF. Based on the CDR3 plus reference TRBV7-3 and TRBJ1-1, the full variable domain is GAGVSQTPSNKVTEKGKYVELRCDPISGHTALYWYRQSLGQGPEFLIYFQGTGAADDSGLPNDRFFAVRPEGSVSTLKIQRTERGDSAVYLCASSPLGQANTEAFFGQGTRLTVV.

This chain uses TRBV5-6 with TRBJ1-1, with unresolved D. Germline CDR1 and CDR2: SGHDT and YYEEEE. The CDR3 runs 14 residues. Between the trimmed V and J ends, which lost 2 bases and 4 bases, there was a span of 12 bases. CDR3 DNA: TGTGCCAGCAGCTTCCTGTTCCGGGGCACTGAAGCTTTCTTT. It codes for CASSFLFRGTEAFF.

Concerning this clone itself: Distinct nucleotide sequences in the sample also encode this CDR3. This chain joins TRBV30 and TRBJ2-5; 9 bases are a match to TRBD2. Losses at the gene ends were 3 bases for V and 4 bases for J; bases not matched to a gene: 3. Germline-derived CDR1 and CDR2 are GTSNPN and SVGIG (reference sequence). The CDR3 extends over 13 amino acids. The CDR3 spells CAWRQAGGETQYF. DNA of the CDR3: TGTGCCTGGAGGCAAGCGGGAGGAGAGACCCAGTACTTC.

This clone was detected once. This rearrangement joins TRBV13 to TRBJ2-2; the match to TRBD2 covers 7 bases. V shed 5 bases, J shed 7 bases, and the junction held 10 bases outside the gene matches. CDR1 is PRHDT, CDR2 FYEKMQ, per germline (reference sequence). CDR3 length: 15 residues. The CDR3 loop reads CASSDLGLRGGELFF. CDR3 nucleotide sequence: TGTGCCAGCAGCGACCTGGGACTACGCGGCGGGGAGCTGTTTTTT.

CDR3 nucleotide sequence: TGCGCCAGCAGCCAAGATCAGGGGGGTAATTCACCCCTCCACTTT. Translation: CASSQDQGGNSPLHF. This chain links TRBV4-3 with TRBJ1-6, with 7 bases that match TRBD1. Looked up from germline, CDR1 is LGHNA and CDR2 is YSLEER. V shed 0 bases, J shed 6 bases, and the junction held 2 bases outside the gene matches. The CDR3 is 15 residues long.